The 13 T cell receptor beta chains given below trace back to one sample, sequenced in a study of T cells in Graves' hyperthyroidism and ophthalmopathy. There were TCR beta CDR3 regions amplified from RNA transcripts. HTBI primers were employed in a first-round RT-PCR of the TCR CDR3. Each CDR3 protein is one row after TCRdb ran MiXCR on the multiplex PCR reads. The sample shows 640,000 or so distinct CDR3 sequences, 14% of them seen only once. The sequencing input was blood. The receptors shown here come from a woman between 18 and 29 years old with Graves' ophthalmopathy.

This chain joins TRBV12-3 or TRBV12-4 and TRBJ2-1; TRBD1 matches 8 bases. V was clipped by 3 bases and J by 2 bases; unmatched bases: 12. This CDR3 region has 18 residues. The CDR3 nucleotides read TGTGCCAGCAGTTTCGGACAGGGCGGACTACAGACCTACAATGAGCAGTTCTTC. As protein: CASSFGQGGLQTYNEQFF.

This clonotype was counted at least ten times. The chain has TRBV2 and TRBJ1-4; D remains unclear. The V end was cut by 6 bases, the J end by 8 bases, with 13 bases between. Germline V gives CDR1 SNHLY, CDR2 FYNNEI. This CDR3 has 13 amino acids. The CDR3 DNA follows: TGTGCCAGCAGACCCACAAGGGAAGAAAAACTGTTTTTT. This sequence encodes CASRPTREEKLFF. The full variable domain, completed using reference TRBV2 and TRBJ1-4, is EPEVTQTPSHQVTQMGQEVILRCVPISNHLYFYWYRQILGQKVEFLVSFYNNEISEKSEIFDDQFSVERPDGSNFTLKIRSTKLEDSAMYFCASRPTREEKLFFGSGTQLSVL.

The J gene is TRBJ1-4, the V gene TRBV4-1; D unclear. V lost 2 bases, J lost 8 bases, and 9 bases lay in between. Per the germline V gene, CDR1 is MGHRA and CDR2 is YSYEKL. CDR3 length: 13 amino acids. The CDR3 DNA follows: TGCGCCAGCAGCCAACGCCTGGAAGAAAAACTGTTTTTT. This gives the protein CASSQRLEEKLFF.

This clonotype came up many times. The CDR3 nucleotides are TGTGCCAGCAGCCACCGTGGAGGGGGCCGCTACAATGAGCAGTTCTTC. This codes for CASSHRGGGRYNEQFF. This chain links TRBV11-1 with TRBJ2-1; the D gene is possibly TRBD1 (7 bases). Germline CDR1 is SGHAT and CDR2 is FQDESV (reference sequence). The CDR3 has 16 residues. Trimming stripped 5 bases from V and 3 bases from J, with 17 bases between.

Points on this clonotype: A read error is possible here, since a much larger clone lies one base away. The rearrangement joins TRBV6-1 to TRBJ2-2; D ambiguous. This CDR3 region has 13 residues. Per germline, CDR1 MNHNS and CDR2 SASEGT. V was shortened by 4 bases and J by 7 bases, with 10 bases between the two germline ends. CDR3 nucleotides: TGTGCCAGCAGTGGTATGCCTTTCGGGGAGCTGTTTTTT. This sequence encodes CASSGMPFGELFF.

Notes on this clonotype: A much larger clonotype is one base distant, so this may be a read error. The V gene is TRBV7-9, the J gene TRBJ2-1; no clear D. CDR1 is SEHNR, CDR2 FQNEAQ, per germline (reference sequence). The CDR3 covers 12 residues. Here the CDR3 DNA reads TGTACCAGCAGCTTAGTTTCGAATGAGCAGTTCTTC. This encodes CTSSLVSNEQFF.

This clonotype was seen a handful of times. V gene TRBV11-1 combines with J gene TRBJ2-3, with a possible D match to TRBD2 (6 bases). The length of the CDR3 is 15 residues. Trimming shortened V by 6 bases and J by 1 base, and 14 bases separated the two germline ends. Germline V gene sequence: CDR1 SGHAT, CDR2 FQDESV (reference sequence). The chain's CDR3 is CASSPGTGGTDTQYF. For the CDR3, the DNA is TGTGCCAGCAGTCCCGGGACGGGGGGCACAGATACGCAGTATTTT. Complete variable domain (other parts from reference TRBV11-1 and TRBJ2-3): EAEVAQSPRYKITEKSQAVAFWCDPISGHATLYWYRQILGQGPELLVQFQDESVVDDSQLPKDRFSAERLKGVDSTLKIQPAELGDSAMYLCASSPGTGGTDTQYFGPGTRLTVL.

This clonotype was detected many times. This chain connects TRBV9 to TRBJ1-5; a weak D match, TRBD1 (6 bases). The CDR3 contains 18 residues. Germline V lookup: CDR1 SGDLS, CDR2 YYNGEE. V was clipped by 4 bases and J by 1 base, with 21 bases between them. The CDR3 loop is CASSPLGGAPGSNQPQHF. Written as DNA, the CDR3 is TGTGCCAGCAGCCCCCTAGGGGGGGCACCGGGGAGCAATCAGCCCCAGCATTTT.

Ten or more counts support this clonotype. J is TRBJ2-2 and V is TRBV11-2; possibly TRBD1 or TRBD2 for D (5 bases each). Looked up from germline, CDR1 is SGHAT and CDR2 is FQNNGV. Trimming stripped 1 base from V and 4 bases from J, with 13 bases between. The CDR3 contains 16 residues. Here the CDR3 DNA reads TGTGCCAGCAGCTTAGGCCGGGGCACCTTCACCGGGGAGCTGTTTTTT. It specifies CASSLGRGTFTGELFF.

This clonotype was counted once. A much larger clone differs by one base, so this may be a read error. The chain combines TRBV2 with TRBJ2-1; TRBD2 matches 7 bases. The germline V gene encodes CDR1 SNHLY and CDR2 FYNNEI. The CDR3 totals 17 residues. J was trimmed by 5 bases and V by 0 bases; bases with no gene match: 10. This CDR3 is CASSEALRGGRNNEQFF. In DNA form, the CDR3 reads TGTGCCAGCAGTGAAGCGCTTAGGGGCGGGAGAAACAATGAGCAGTTCTTC. Looking up the rest from reference TRBV2 and TRBJ2-1 gives the full variable domain: EPEVTQTPSHQVTQMGQEVILRCVPISNHLYFYWYRQILGQKVEFLVSFYNNEISEKSEIFDDQFSVERPDGSNFTLKIRSTKLEDSAMYFCASSEALRGGRNNEQFFGPGTRLTVL.

The chain uses TRBV15 and TRBJ2-5; tentative D call: TRBD1 (7 bases). Germline loops: CDR1 LNHNV, CDR2 YYDKDF (reference sequence). Trimming left V 0 bases short and J 5 bases short, with 10 bases between. The CDR3 is made up of 14 amino acids. CDR3 region: CATSRESGGETQYF. As DNA, the CDR3 is TGTGCCACCAGCAGAGAGTCAGGGGGGGAGACCCAGTACTTC.

This clonotype was counted at least ten times. The chain couples TRBV28 to TRBJ1-5; D unresolved. Germline assignment: CDR1 MDHEN and CDR2 SYDVKM. CDR3 length: 17 amino acids. V was clipped by 10 bases and J by 2 bases, with 24 bases between them. DNA for the CDR3: TGTGCCACCGCCTTGTCTCACAGTCGCCACGGCAATCAGCCCCAGCATTTT. It specifies CATALSHSRHGNQPQHF.

With respect to this clonotype: A clone one base away is much larger, so this may be a read error. Because the CDR3 is missing its conserved closing phenylalanine or tryptophan, this is likely a read error. The V gene is TRBV6-5, the J gene TRBJ1-5; D remains unclear. The ends were cut back, 0 bases at V and 6 bases at J, with 6 bases in the middle. CDR1 and CDR2 (germline): MNHEY, SVGAGI. The CDR3 covers 13 residues. DNA of the CDR3: TGTGCCAGCAGTTACTCTCCGGGTCAGCCCCAGCATCTT. This translates into CASSYSPGQPQHL.